This is a list of T cell receptor beta chains from one sample in a study of memory CD4+ T cells and cytomegalovirus serostatus. Assay: immunoSEQ multiplex PCR; the TCRdb copy retains only in-frame clones and omits some. The sample includes approximately 40,000 clones, around 72% of them seen just once. The sequencing input was memory CD4+ T cells from blood. All receptors derive from an adult in good health and CMV-seronegative. CDR3s include the opening cysteine and the closing phenylalanine or tryptophan. A D gene is named only where the DNA matches it firmly. Not all rows give a size; the values are once, few, many and, for expanded clones, a class.

>TRBV11-2|12|.|TRBJ2-2|few
CASSHLTGELFF
TGTGCCAGCAGCCACCTCACCGGGGAGCTGTTTTTT
>TRBV5-4|17|TRBD1|TRBJ1-2|.
CASSLFGGQGKDYGYTF
TGTGCCAGCAGCTTATTTGGCGGACAGGGAAAGGACTATGGCTACACCTTC
>TRBV19|15|.|TRBJ1-1|.
CASSIGQTLGSEAFF
TGTGCCAGTAGTATAGGACAGACACTGGGGAGTGAAGCTTTCTTT
>TRBV2|15|.|TRBJ2-2|few
CASSHEQGYTGELFF
TGTGCCAGCAGCCACGAACAGGGTTACACCGGGGAGCTGTTTTTT
>TRBV29-1|14|TRBD1|TRBJ2-7|.
CSVEPGQGNYEQYF
TGCAGCGTTGAACCCGGACAGGGTAACTACGAGCAGTACTTC
>TRBV27|14|TRBD1|TRBJ1-5|.
CASSFGTGFQPQHF
TGTGCCAGCAGCTTCGGGACAGGTTTTCAGCCCCAGCATTTT
>TRBV20-1|9|.|TRBJ1-2|.
CSAKPGYTF
TGCAGTGCTAAACCGGGCTACACCTTC
>TRBV19|15|.|TRBJ1-4|.
CASSSSGAGNEKLFF
TGTGCCAGTAGTAGTTCCGGGGCCGGGAATGAAAAACTGTTTTTT
>TRBV5-8|14|TRBD1|TRBJ1-1|.
CASSYDRGSTEAFF
TGTGCCAGCAGTTACGACAGGGGTTCTACTGAAGCTTTCTTT
>TRBV5-4|14|TRBD1|TRBJ2-7|.
CASSPTGGIYEQYF
TGTGCCAGCAGCCCGACAGGGGGCATCTACGAGCAGTACTTC
>TRBV27|15|.|TRBJ1-1|.
CASSIRTGSWTEAFF
TGTGCCAGCAGTATCCGGACGGGTTCGTGGACTGAAGCTTTCTTT
>TRBV7-6|19|TRBD1|TRBJ1-4|.
CASSLAPGGQGAANEKLFF
TGTGCCAGCAGCTTAGCACCGGGAGGCCAGGGGGCTGCTAATGAAAAACTGTTTTTT
>TRBV7-2|12|.|TRBJ1-2|.
CASSLASMRYTF
TGTGCCAGCAGCTTAGCATCGATGCGCTACACCTTC
>TRBV7-2|15|TRBD1|TRBJ1-1|.
CASSREDRGATEAFF
TGTGCCAGCAGCAGAGAGGACAGGGGGGCCACTGAAGCTTTCTTT
>TRBV28|13|.|TRBJ1-2|once
CASNPRGGNGYTF
TGTGCCAGCAACCCACGTGGGGGCAATGGCTACACCTTC
>TRBV9|14|TRBD1|TRBJ2-1|.
CASSGTTGGTEQFF
TGTGCCAGCAGCGGCACGACAGGGGGTACTGAGCAGTTCTTC
>TRBV11-2|14|.|TRBJ2-2|.
CASSSVVLTGELFF
TGTGCCAGCAGCTCCGTCGTTTTGACCGGGGAGCTGTTTTTT
>TRBV6-6|13|.|TRBJ1-5|.
CASSKATLQPQHF
TGTGCCAGCAGTAAGGCTACACTACAGCCCCAGCATTTT